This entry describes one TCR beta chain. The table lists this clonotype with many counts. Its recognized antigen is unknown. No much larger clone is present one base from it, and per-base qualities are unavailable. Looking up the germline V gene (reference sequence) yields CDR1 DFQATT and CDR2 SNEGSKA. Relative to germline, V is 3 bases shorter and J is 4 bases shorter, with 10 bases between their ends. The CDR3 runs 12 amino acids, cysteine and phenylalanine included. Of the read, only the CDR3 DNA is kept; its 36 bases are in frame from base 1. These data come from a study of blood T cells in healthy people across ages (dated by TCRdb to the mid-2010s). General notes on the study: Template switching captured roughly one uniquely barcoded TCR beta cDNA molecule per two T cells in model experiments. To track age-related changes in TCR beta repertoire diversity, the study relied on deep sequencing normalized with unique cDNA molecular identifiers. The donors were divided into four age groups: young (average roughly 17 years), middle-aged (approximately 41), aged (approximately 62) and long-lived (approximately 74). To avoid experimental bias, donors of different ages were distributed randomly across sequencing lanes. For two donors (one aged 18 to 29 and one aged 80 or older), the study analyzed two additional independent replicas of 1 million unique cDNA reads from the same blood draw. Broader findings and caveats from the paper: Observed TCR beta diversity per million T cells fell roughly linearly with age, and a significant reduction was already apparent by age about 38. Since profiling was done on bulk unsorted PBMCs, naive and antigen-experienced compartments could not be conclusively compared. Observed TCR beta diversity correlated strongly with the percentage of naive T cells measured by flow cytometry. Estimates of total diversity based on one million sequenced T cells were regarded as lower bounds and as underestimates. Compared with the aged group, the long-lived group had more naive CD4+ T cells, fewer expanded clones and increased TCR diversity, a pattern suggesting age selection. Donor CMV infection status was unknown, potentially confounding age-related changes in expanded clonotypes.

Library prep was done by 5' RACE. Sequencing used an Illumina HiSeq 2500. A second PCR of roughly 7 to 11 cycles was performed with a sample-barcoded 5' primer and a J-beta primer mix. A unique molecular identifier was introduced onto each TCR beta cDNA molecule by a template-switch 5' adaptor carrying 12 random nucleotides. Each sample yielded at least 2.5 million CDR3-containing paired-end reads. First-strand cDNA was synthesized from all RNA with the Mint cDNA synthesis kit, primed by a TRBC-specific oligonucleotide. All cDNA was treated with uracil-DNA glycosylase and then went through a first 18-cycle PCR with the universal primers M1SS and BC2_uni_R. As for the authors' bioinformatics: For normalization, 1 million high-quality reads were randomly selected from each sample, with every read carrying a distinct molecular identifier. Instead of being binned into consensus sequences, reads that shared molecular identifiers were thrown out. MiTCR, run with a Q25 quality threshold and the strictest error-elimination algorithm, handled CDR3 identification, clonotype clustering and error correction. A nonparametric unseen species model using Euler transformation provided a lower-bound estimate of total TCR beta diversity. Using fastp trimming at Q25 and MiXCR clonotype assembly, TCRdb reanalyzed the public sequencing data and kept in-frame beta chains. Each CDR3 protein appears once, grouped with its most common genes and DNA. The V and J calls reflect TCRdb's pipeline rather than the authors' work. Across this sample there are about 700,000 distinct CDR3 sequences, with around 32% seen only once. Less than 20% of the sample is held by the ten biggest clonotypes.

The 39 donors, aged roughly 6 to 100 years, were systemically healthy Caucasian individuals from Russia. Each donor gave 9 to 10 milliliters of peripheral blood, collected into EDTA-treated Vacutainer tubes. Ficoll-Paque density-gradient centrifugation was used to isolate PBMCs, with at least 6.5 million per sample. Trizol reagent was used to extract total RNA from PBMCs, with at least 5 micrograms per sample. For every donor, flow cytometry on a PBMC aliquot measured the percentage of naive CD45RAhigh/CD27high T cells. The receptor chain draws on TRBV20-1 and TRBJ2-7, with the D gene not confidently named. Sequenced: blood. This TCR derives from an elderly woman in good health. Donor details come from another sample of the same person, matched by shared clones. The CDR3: CSASPTGYEQYF. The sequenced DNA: TGCAGTGCTAGTCCTACCGGTTACGAGCAGTACTTC.